This TCR beta chain was retrieved from a study of human thymus T cells. Notes on the study in general: V and J genes seemed to be used with bias in thymic and blood repertoires.

V shed 7 bases and J 6 bases; nucleotides not matched to a gene: 8. The CDR3 is 14 residues long. Germline CDR1 is LNHDA and CDR2 is SQIVND (reference sequence). Concerning this clone itself: As yet, its antigen is unknown.

Only four of the eight donors provided an approximately 0.45-1 mL blood sample. TCRdb's table, derived via immunoSEQ multiplex PCR, lists solely in-frame clones and lacks some. The sample carries some 46,000 clones, around 95% recorded once. The sample consisted of blood. This TCR was sampled from a girl under two years old with a congenital heart defect but otherwise immunologically healthy. This sequence joins TRBV19 and TRBJ1-5, with TRBD1 matching over 8 bases. The CDR3 coding sequence is TGTGCCAGTACTGGACAGGGAGGGACTCAGCCCCAGCATTTT. Translating gives CASTGQGGTQPQHF.